The 7 T cell receptor beta chains below all came from one sample that was sequenced in a study of CD8 T cells in Susac syndrome. An input of about 0.5 to 1 ug of RNA was subjected to reverse transcription using random hexamers. One entry per CDR3 protein results from TCRdb running MiXCR on the immunoSEQ multiplex PCR reads. This sample has a few hundred thousand distinct CDR3 sequences, with around 89% found just once. Sequences were obtained from CD8+ T cells from PBMCs. These receptors were obtained from a human donor with multiple sclerosis.

The V call is TRBV9, the J call TRBJ2-7, with D tentatively TRBD2 (5 bases). The germline V and J ends were trimmed by 7 bases and 5 bases, with 13 bases remaining between them. Germline V gives CDR1 SGDLS, CDR2 YYNGEE. The CDR3 totals 12 residues. The CDR3 reads CASGAGPNEQYF. CDR3 DNA: TGTGCCAGCGGCGCGGGTCCCAACGAGCAGTACTTC.

The rearrangement uses TRBV4-2 and TRBJ2-1; D is perhaps TRBD2 (5 bases). Germline V CDR1 and CDR2: LGHNA, YNFKEQ. The CDR3 spans 14 residues. V shed 0 bases and J shed 10 bases, with 13 bases lying between them. The CDR3 sequence is CASSQEPWEQEQFF. In nucleotides, the CDR3 is TGTGCCAGCAGCCAAGAACCGTGGGAGCAGGAGCAGTTCTTC.

V is TRBV29-1 and J is TRBJ2-7; tentative D call: TRBD2 (5 bases). CDR3 size: 12 residues. Germline CDR1 SQVTM, CDR2 ANQGSEA. Trimming removed 6 bases at V and 2 bases at J, with 11 bases between. For the CDR3, the DNA is TGCAGCGTGGCCGAGAGGGCCTACGAGCAGTACTTC. Amino acids: CSVAERAYEQYF.

The rearrangement links TRBV9 to TRBJ2-7; 12 positions agree with TRBD2. The CDR3 consists of 15 residues. Germline V gene data show CDR1 as SGDLS and CDR2 as YYNGEE. Trimming took 3 bases from V and 7 from J; bases not matched to a gene: 8. CDR3 sequence (DNA): TGTGCCAGCAGCGCACCTAGCGGGGGGGCCTCAGAGCAGTACTTC. Protein product: CASSAPSGGASEQYF.

This clonotype has just one count. In DNA, the CDR3 is TGCGCCAGCAGCCAGGGACGACAGGCTTGGGGCACAGATACGCAGTATTTT. As protein: CASSQGRQAWGTDTQYF. The chain uses TRBV4-1 and TRBJ2-3; TRBD1 is a possible D gene (6 bases). Trimming took 3 bases from V and 1 from J, leaving 17 bases between them. Germline CDR1 is MGHRA and CDR2 is YSYEKL. The CDR3 spans 17 residues.

In its sample, this clonotype was seen once. The chain couples TRBV7-9 to TRBJ2-2; D is perhaps TRBD1 (5 bases). With 1 base removed from V and 6 bases from J, the gap between germline ends came to 12 bases. CDR3 length: 15 amino acids. Per germline, CDR1 SEHNR and CDR2 FQNEAQ (reference sequence). CDR3 sequence: CASSLVQGLAGELFF. CDR3 bases: TGTGCCAGCAGCTTAGTCCAGGGTCTGGCCGGGGAGCTGTTTTTT.

This clonotype was picked up a small number of times. The gene calls are TRBV29-1 and TRBJ2-7, with D uncertain. Trimming took 1 base from V and 2 from J, leaving 6 bases between them. CDR1 and CDR2 (germline): SQVTM, ANQGSEA. The CDR3 covers 12 residues. The CDR3 DNA follows: TGCAGCGTTGAAGGCTCTACCTACGAGCAGTACTTC. The encoded protein is CSVEGSTYEQYF.